This passage covers 18 T cell receptor beta chains from one sample sequenced in a study of cytomegalovirus exposure and HLA in healthy donors. A multiplex PCR was run with 60 Vbeta primers and 13 Jbeta primers. Libraries were prepared by immunoSEQ multiplex PCR; TCRdb keeps only in-frame clonotypes and omits some of them. Altogether a few hundred thousand clones are present, around 90% being singletons, with the ten largest covering 1.5% to 2%. The specimen was PBMCs. The receptors originated from a girl under 10 years old in good health and CMV-seronegative.

This chain uses TRBV7-9 with TRBJ1-2, with D possibly being TRBD1 (6 bases). This CDR3 comprises 14 residues. Germline V gene lookup returns CDR1 SEHNR and CDR2 FQNEAQ (reference sequence). V lost 5 bases and J 3 bases, leaving 13 bases between the germline ends. As DNA, the CDR3 is TGTGCCAGCAGCCCTGGACAGATCTACTATGGCTACACCTTC. This encodes CASSPGQIYYGYTF.

The J gene is TRBJ1-1, the V gene TRBV29-1; no definite D call. The V end lost 0 bases, the J end lost 4 bases, and 21 bases lay between the germline ends. The CDR3 is 17 residues long. The germline V gene has CDR1 SQVTM and CDR2 ANQGSEA. CDR3 in DNA: TGCAGCGTTGAAGATTCGATTGGTAGGAGGAGGAGCACTGAAGCTTTCTTT. Residues: CSVEDSIGRRRSTEAFF.

Note on this clone: The sample carries other DNA sequences with the same CDR3. The V call is TRBV27, the J call TRBJ2-3; 11 positions match TRBD2. CDR1 is MNHEY and CDR2 is SMNVEV in the germline V gene (reference sequence). The CDR3 spans 14 residues. V dropped 6 bases and J dropped 3; count of bases not matched to a gene: 2. The CDR3 protein is CASRLAGGTDTQYF. The CDR3 bases are TGTGCCAGCAGGTTAGCGGGAGGGACAGATACGCAGTATTTT.

The chain combines TRBV18 with TRBJ2-7; 7 nucleotides line up with TRBD2. The V segment lost 3 bases and the J segment 2 bases; nucleotides outside the gene matches: 4. The V gene's germline CDR1 is KGHSH and CDR2 LQKENI. The length of the CDR3 is 14 residues. The CDR3 DNA reads TGTGCCAGCTCACCGACTAGCACTACCTACGAGCAGTACTTC. Translated: CASSPTSTTYEQYF. The entire variable domain, with the rest obtained from reference TRBV18 and TRBJ2-7, is as follows: NAGVMQNPRHLVRRRGQEARLRCSPMKGHSHVYWYRQLPEEGLKFMVYLQKENIIDESGMPKERFSAEFPKEGPSILRIQQVVRGDSAAYFCASSPTSTTYEQYFGPGTRLTVT.

Concerning this clone itself: An end of the junction differs from the germline gene, which may be a read error. In nucleotides, the CDR3 is TGTGTCAGCAGTACTGGACAGGGAGGTAACTATGGCTACACCTTC. This encodes CVSSTGQGGNYGYTF. The chain employs TRBV28 and TRBJ1-2; TRBD1 matches at 8 bases. CDR3 length: 15 amino acids. Germline V gene data show CDR1 as MDHEN and CDR2 as SYDVKM.

The chain joins TRBV5-1 to TRBJ1-1, with 7 bases aligning to TRBD1. Germline trimming cut 2 bases from V and 2 bases from J; bases unmatched to any gene: 3. Germline CDR1 SGHRS, CDR2 YFSETQ. This CDR3 is 14 amino acids long. CDR3 nucleotide sequence: TGCGCCAGCAGCTTTGAAGGGGGCAACACTGAAGCTTTCTTT. It translates to CASSFEGGNTEAFF.

Note on this clone: The same CDR3 arises from other DNA sequences in this sample as well. The chain has TRBV5-1 and TRBJ2-3, with unresolved D. Germline-derived CDR1 and CDR2 are SGHRS and YFSETQ. This CDR3 spans 14 amino acids. Trimming cost V 0 bases and J 3 bases, with 8 bases left between them. CDR3 in amino acids: CASSLGQITDTQYF. CDR3 nucleotide sequence: TGCGCCAGCAGCTTGGGGCAGATAACAGATACGCAGTATTTT.

The rearrangement uses TRBV5-4 and TRBJ2-7; TRBD2 might be the D (6 bases). This CDR3 is built from 11 residues. Germline V gene data show CDR1 as SGHNT and CDR2 as YYREEE (reference sequence). The V and J ends lost 7 bases and 7 bases respectively, with 12 bases between them. The CDR3 DNA is TGTGCCAGCGGCGGAGGGGAAGAGCAGTACTTC. Translating it yields CASGGGEEQYF.

The chain uses TRBV6-1 and TRBJ2-4; 11 bases are shared with TRBD1. Trimming at V came to 0 bases and at J to 2 bases, leaving 12 bases not matched to a gene. This CDR3 is built from 20 residues. Germline V CDR1 and CDR2: MNHNS, SASEGT. The CDR3: CASSEAGQGASGWSKNIQYF. The CDR3 nucleotides are TGTGCCAGCAGTGAAGCTGGACAGGGGGCCTCCGGCTGGTCCAAAAACATTCAGTACTTC.

J is TRBJ2-1 and V is TRBV19; the match to TRBD2 covers 7 bases. This CDR3 comprises 15 residues. CDR1 is LNHDA and CDR2 is SQIVND in the germline V gene (reference sequence). The ends lost 5 bases at V and 8 bases at J; junction bases unmatched: 12. CDR3: CASSAGTWGGDEQFF. DNA of the CDR3: TGTGCCAGTAGTGCCGGGACTTGGGGGGGGGATGAGCAGTTCTTC.

In this sample, this clone turned up once. V is TRBV10-3 and J is TRBJ2-5; TRBD2 aligns across 10 bases. The CDR3 consists of 15 residues. The V and J ends lost 0 bases and 5 bases, in that order; junction bases with no gene match: 3. The germline V gene encodes CDR1 ENHRY and CDR2 SYGVKD. The CDR3 DNA reads TGTGCCATCAGTGAGTCGGGGGGACTAGCGGAGACCCAGTACTTC. It specifies CAISESGGLAETQYF.

The gene calls are TRBV19 and TRBJ1-1; D ambiguous. The CDR3 spans 14 residues. Trimming removed 6 bases from V and 1 base from J, with 12 bases in between. Germline-derived CDR1 and CDR2 are LNHDA and SQIVND (reference sequence). This CDR3 reads CASSYSSPNTEAFF. The CDR3 DNA sequence: TGTGCCAGTAGCTATTCAAGCCCGAACACTGAAGCTTTCTTT.

This clone was counted between two and nine times. The chain links TRBV29-1 to TRBJ1-2, with a tentative D call TRBD1 (5 bases). Germline V gene lookup returns CDR1 SQVTM and CDR2 ANQGSEA. Trimming removed 5 bases from V and 6 bases from J, with 13 bases in between. CDR3 length: 12 amino acids. In DNA, the CDR3 is TGCAGCGTTCCCGGGGGGGAACATGGCTACACCTTC. The encoded protein is CSVPGGEHGYTF.

This clone was recorded once. The chain links TRBV14 to TRBJ1-2; 8 bases agree with TRBD1. The CDR3 length is 14 residues. The trim removed 5 bases at V and 2 bases at J, leaving 4 bases unmatched. Germline V gives CDR1 SGHDN, CDR2 FVKESK. The CDR3 nucleotides read TGTGCCAGCAGCGCCGGGACAGGCAACTATGGCTACACCTTC. It yields the protein CASSAGTGNYGYTF.

The CDR3 protein is CASRASGFYGYTF. The CDR3 region has the DNA TGTGCCAGCAGGGCCTCAGGGTTCTATGGCTACACCTTC. The chain is built from TRBV27 and TRBJ1-2, with a tentative D call TRBD1 (5 bases). This CDR3 is built from 13 residues. Trimming stripped 6 bases from V and 4 bases from J, with 12 bases between. Germline CDR1 MNHEY, CDR2 SMNVEV (reference sequence).

The rearrangement joins TRBV10-3 to TRBJ1-2; a weak D match, TRBD1 (6 bases). The V gene lost 5 bases and the J gene lost 3 bases, with 10 bases spanning the gap. Germline assignment: CDR1 ENHRY and CDR2 SYGVKD. CDR3 length: 13 residues. The CDR3 is CAISPNRDYGYTF. In nucleotides, the CDR3 is TGTGCCATCAGTCCGAACAGGGACTATGGCTACACCTTC.

The chain couples TRBV14 to TRBJ2-1, with 10 bases that match TRBD1. The V segment lost 2 bases and the J segment 1 base; nucleotides outside the gene matches: 5. The CDR3 has 17 amino acids. The germline gives CDR1 SGHDN, CDR2 FVKESK. CDR3 coding DNA: TGTGCCAGCAGCCAACGGCCGGGACAGGGGTCCTACAATGAGCAGTTCTTC. Translation gives CASSQRPGQGSYNEQFF.

The genes are TRBV6-5 and TRBJ2-2; 12 nucleotides align to TRBD2. From germline, CDR1 is MNHEY and CDR2 SVGAGI. CDR3 size: 14 residues. V gave up 7 bases and J gave up 7 bases; unmatched junction bases: 4. CDR3 sequence reads: CASKLAGGFGELFF. The CDR3 bases are TGTGCCAGCAAACTAGCGGGAGGCTTCGGGGAGCTGTTTTTT.